This TCR beta chain appears in the sequencing data of a study of breast tumors, draining lymph nodes, adjacent tissues. Study-level results: Tumor and nontumor repertoires were significantly more similar in luminal-like than in basal-like breast cancer. Data fit most tumor T cells coming from lymph node, expanding in tumor.

This clonotype was seen a single time. Its target is not known. In TCRdb, the multiplex PCR reads were re-called with MiXCR into one record per CDR3 protein. The sample yields about 24,000 distinct CDR3 sequences, roughly three quarters seen once. The specimen was tumor-adjacent breast tissue. This clonotype was obtained from a female donor with breast cancer. Some clones in this sample may be carry-over from other donors' samples.

The CDR3 bases are TGTGCCAGCAGCTTGTTGGGACTCTCGGCATACGAGCAGTACTTC. Protein sequence: CASSLLGLSAYEQYF. V usage is TRBV5-6 and J usage is TRBJ2-7; possibly TRBD2 for D (6 bases). From germline, CDR1 is SGHDT and CDR2 YYEEEE. V lost 1 base and J 4 bases, leaving 15 bases between the germline ends. The CDR3 covers 15 residues.